One sample yielded the 29 T cell receptor beta chains listed below, sequenced in a study of OX40 agonist ivuxolimab in advanced cancers. The table came from immunoSEQ multiplex PCR; TCRdb's copy has only in-frame clones and leaves some out. The sample yields nearly 70,000 clones, 86% seen once. This sample comprised CD4+ or CD8+ T cells sorted from blood, obtained in a trial of the OX40 agonist ivuxolimab. These receptors were collected from an adult with an advanced solid tumor such as melanoma, head and neck, liver or kidney cancer.

This clone appeared a few times. This chain connects TRBV6-5 to TRBJ1-6; D is uncertain. Germline V gives CDR1 MNHEY, CDR2 SVGAGI. V was pared by 6 bases and J by 10 bases, with 16 bases between. The length of the CDR3 is 14 residues. The CDR3: CASRRGEAGSPLHF. As DNA, the CDR3 is TGTGCCAGCAGGCGCGGGGAGGCGGGGTCACCCCTCCACTTT.

V and J are TRBV5-1 and TRBJ2-2, with TRBD2 as a possible D gene (5 bases). Trimming removed 0 bases from V and 7 bases from J, with 16 bases in between. The germline CDR1 and CDR2 sequences are SGHRS and YFSETQ. This CDR3 is 16 amino acids long. The CDR3 region has the DNA TGCGCCAGCAGCTTGGCCCTCCGAGGGAGTATCGGGGAGCTGTTTTTT. This gives the protein CASSLALRGSIGELFF.

V is TRBV7-6 and J is TRBJ1-1; D unclear. V shed 4 bases and J shed 4 bases, with 10 bases lying between them. CDR1 and CDR2 from the germline V gene are SGHVS and FNYEAQ. This CDR3 comprises 13 residues. The CDR3 DNA reads as TGTGCCAGCAGCTCCCTCGGAGGCACTGAAGCTTTCTTT. Translated: CASSSLGGTEAFF.

V and J are TRBV19 and TRBJ1-1; D ambiguous. The CDR3 contains 15 residues. Trimming cost V 3 bases and J 0 bases, with 11 bases left between them. Germline V gives CDR1 LNHDA, CDR2 SQIVND (reference sequence). CDR3: CASSIIDTVNTEAFF. CDR3 DNA sequence: TGTGCCAGTAGTATTATTGATACAGTGAACACTGAAGCTTTCTTT. The full variable domain, with the rest looked up from reference TRBV19 and TRBJ1-1, is DGGITQSPKYLFRKEGQNVTLSCEQNLNHDAMYWYRQDPGQGLRLIYYSQIVNDFQKGDIAEGYSVSREKKESFPLTVTSAQKNPTAFYLCASSIIDTVNTEAFFGQGTRLTVV.

The chain couples TRBV18 to TRBJ1-1; tentative D call: TRBD1 (6 bases). V was shortened by 4 bases and J by 3 bases, with 21 bases between the two germline ends. Germline lookup yields CDR1 KGHSH and CDR2 LQKENI. The CDR3 contains 17 residues. As DNA, the CDR3 is TGTGCCAGCTCACGGGGGCGGCGGGGTAGTTCGGACACTGAAGCTTTCTTT. Amino acids: CASSRGRRGSSDTEAFF. Combining the CDR3 with reference TRBV18 and TRBJ1-1 gives the whole variable domain NAGVMQNPRHLVRRRGQEARLRCSPMKGHSHVYWYRQLPEEGLKFMVYLQKENIIDESGMPKERFSAEFPKEGPSILRIQQVVRGDSAAYFCASSRGRRGSSDTEAFFGQGTRLTVV.

This clone has only a few counts. The chain couples TRBV5-1 to TRBJ2-1, with D hard to call. Germline-derived CDR1 and CDR2 are SGHRS and YFSETQ. CDR3 length: 14 amino acids. V gave up 2 bases and J gave up 6 bases, with 12 bases separating them. The CDR3 DNA reads as TGCGCCAGCAGCTTTCAGTCAGGTGGCAATGAGCAGTTCTTC. This codes for CASSFQSGGNEQFF.

The chain uses TRBV6-1 and TRBJ2-5, with 7 bases that match TRBD1. The V gene end was trimmed by 5 bases and the J gene end by 2 bases; junction bases not matched to a gene: 8. Per the germline V gene, CDR1 is MNHNS and CDR2 is SASEGT. There are 15 residues in the CDR3. The CDR3 DNA follows: TGTGCCAGCAGTCGTGATCGGACAGGACAAGAGACCCAGTACTTC. Protein product: CASSRDRTGQETQYF.

The V and J genes are TRBV18 and TRBJ2-7; the match to TRBD1 covers 9 bases. Trimming cost V 0 bases and J 4 bases; bases outside gene matches: 4. The germline V gene encodes CDR1 KGHSH and CDR2 LQKENI. The CDR3 sequence is 15 residues long. The DNA of the CDR3 is TGTGCCAGCTCACCACCCCCGACAGGGGGTTACGAGCAGTACTTC. It is translated as CASSPPPTGGYEQYF. Looking up the rest from reference TRBV18 and TRBJ2-7 gives the full variable domain: NAGVMQNPRHLVRRRGQEARLRCSPMKGHSHVYWYRQLPEEGLKFMVYLQKENIIDESGMPKERFSAEFPKEGPSILRIQQVVRGDSAAYFCASSPPPTGGYEQYFGPGTRLTVT.

This chain connects TRBV19 to TRBJ1-5; D not certain. This CDR3 comprises 16 residues. Germline CDR1 is LNHDA and CDR2 is SQIVND (reference sequence). Trimming took off 3 bases at V and 1 base at J, with 13 bases between the two ends. CDR3 bases: TGTGCCAGTAGTATCTATCCAGGCCTAAGCAATCAGCCCCAGCATTTT. Translation: CASSIYPGLSNQPQHF.

The gene calls are TRBV7-2 and TRBJ1-5; D may be TRBD1 (6 bases). CDR3 length: 15 residues. The V end lost 6 bases, the J end lost 0 bases, and 12 bases lay between the germline ends. Germline V gene lookup returns CDR1 SGHTA and CDR2 FQGNSA. The CDR3 DNA follows: TGTGCCAGCAGTCGCGACAGGAATAGCAATCAGCCCCAGCATTTT. It encodes CASSRDRNSNQPQHF.

The chain carries TRBV4-3 and TRBJ1-3, with D possibly being TRBD1 (5 bases). V dropped 1 base and J dropped 0 bases, with 13 bases sitting between them. This CDR3 contains 17 residues. CDR1 and CDR2 from the germline V gene are LGHNA and YSLEER. The CDR3 DNA reads as TGCGCCAGCAGCCAAGGGGGCAGCCCGAGCTCTGGAAACACCATATATTTT. Translated: CASSQGGSPSSGNTIYF.

The chain carries TRBV6-5 and TRBJ1-2; 7 positions match TRBD1. CDR3 length equals 14 residues. Germline loops: CDR1 MNHEY, CDR2 SVGAGI. Unmatched junction bases numbered 8, after V lost 6 bases and J lost 4 bases. CDR3 bases: TGTGCCAGCAGGGACAAGGGGGCCTTCTATGGCTACACCTTC. Protein sequence: CASRDKGAFYGYTF.

The rearrangement links TRBV7-9 to TRBJ2-1; 7 nucleotides match TRBD1. After removal of 5 bases from V and 9 bases from J, the junction contained 7 bases not matched to a gene. This CDR3 spans 13 amino acids. The germline CDR1 and CDR2 sequences are SEHNR and FQNEAQ (reference sequence). The CDR3 is CASSLKGAGEQFF. The CDR3, as DNA: TGTGCCAGCAGCCTGAAGGGGGCAGGTGAGCAGTTCTTC.

The V gene is TRBV19, the J gene TRBJ2-7; the D call may be TRBD1 or TRBD2 (5 bases each). The CDR3 totals 14 residues. Per germline, CDR1 LNHDA and CDR2 SQIVND (reference sequence). Trimming took 1 base from V and 7 from J, leaving 14 bases between them. The CDR3, as DNA: TGTGCCAGTAGTATAGGAGGGACCCAGAGGGAGCAGTACTTC. The encoded protein is CASSIGGTQREQYF.

V gene TRBV4-3 combines with J gene TRBJ1-4; no clear D gene. Trimming took 4 bases from V and 5 from J, leaving 11 bases between them. The length of the CDR3 is 14 residues. Germline CDR1 and CDR2: LGHNA and YSLEER. CDR3 region: CASSPTLGNEKLFF. CDR3 DNA sequence: TGCGCCAGCAGCCCCACGCTGGGGAATGAAAAACTGTTTTTT.

This chain links TRBV18 with TRBJ2-7; D uncertain. The CDR3 contains 15 residues. Trimming left V 2 bases short and J 6 bases short, with 17 bases between. Germline loops: CDR1 KGHSH, CDR2 LQKENI. The CDR3 region is CASSPGSGGSLEQYF. The DNA for the CDR3 is TGTGCCAGCTCACCAGGATCGGGTGGGTCACTCGAGCAGTACTTC. The variable domain in full, completed from reference TRBV18 and TRBJ2-7, reads NAGVMQNPRHLVRRRGQEARLRCSPMKGHSHVYWYRQLPEEGLKFMVYLQKENIIDESGMPKERFSAEFPKEGPSILRIQQVVRGDSAAYFCASSPGSGGSLEQYFGPGTRLTVT.

This chain uses TRBV25-1 with TRBJ2-5; D call uncertain. The CDR3 is 15 amino acids. Germline assignment: CDR1 MGHDK and CDR2 SYGVNS. V was cut by 1 base and J by 2 bases, with 11 bases left in between. CDR3 DNA: TGTGCCAGCAGTGAATTAAGGTGGCAGCAAGAGACCCAGTACTTC. Its translation: CASSELRWQQETQYF. Full variable domain (rest looked up from reference TRBV25-1 and TRBJ2-5): EADIYQTPRYLVIGTGKKITLECSQTMGHDKMYWYQQDPGMELHLIHYSYGVNSTEKGDLSSESTVSRIRTEHFPLTLESARPSHTSQYLCASSELRWQQETQYFGPGTRLLVL.

The rearrangement links TRBV28 to TRBJ2-6; D is uncertain. The V gene lost 6 bases and the J gene lost 4 bases, with 13 bases spanning the gap. Germline assignment: CDR1 MDHEN and CDR2 SYDVKM. This CDR3 comprises 15 residues. The CDR3 loop reads CASSSPQHGANVLTF. The CDR3 nucleotides are TGTGCCAGCAGCTCGCCACAACACGGGGCCAACGTCCTGACTTTC.

V is TRBV18 and J is TRBJ1-1, with 7 bases aligning to TRBD1. J gave up 1 base and V 3 bases, and 8 bases lay outside the gene matches. CDR1 is KGHSH, CDR2 LQKENI, per germline. The CDR3 covers 16 residues. CDR3 region: CASSPRVGGENTEAFF. CDR3 in DNA: TGTGCCAGCTCACCCCGTGTAGGGGGCGAGAACACTGAAGCTTTCTTT.

The chain joins TRBV7-2 to TRBJ1-5; D remains ambiguous. CDR1 and CDR2 from the germline V gene are SGHTA and FQGNSA. V dropped 2 bases and J dropped 4 bases, with 6 bases sitting between them. CDR3 length equals 13 residues. DNA for the CDR3: TGTGCCAGCAGCTTATATGATAATCAGCCCCAGCATTTT. Residues: CASSLYDNQPQHF.

This chain links TRBV6-5 with TRBJ2-2; 7 positions match TRBD1. CDR3 length: 14 residues. The V segment lost 5 bases and the J segment 4 bases; nucleotides outside the gene matches: 4. Per the germline V gene, CDR1 is MNHEY and CDR2 is SVGAGI. CDR3 sequence: CASSPDRATGELFF. The CDR3 DNA follows: TGTGCCAGCAGTCCCGACAGGGCCACCGGGGAGCTGTTTTTT.

This clone was observed a few times. V gene TRBV18 combines with J gene TRBJ2-3; D possibly matches TRBD1 or TRBD2 (5 bases each). Germline loops: CDR1 KGHSH, CDR2 LQKENI. Trimming left V 3 bases short and J 0 bases short, with 10 bases between. This CDR3 contains 15 residues. CDR3 sequence reads: CASSPLGDSTDTQYF. The CDR3 nucleotides are TGTGCCAGCTCACCGTTAGGGGACAGCACAGATACGCAGTATTTT.

V and J are TRBV27 and TRBJ1-5; D ambiguous. This CDR3 spans 15 amino acids. From germline, CDR1 is MNHEY and CDR2 SMNVEV (reference sequence). Trimming removed 4 bases at V and 5 bases at J, with 15 bases between. The CDR3: CASSSSPGGDQPQHF. For the CDR3, the DNA is TGTGCCAGCAGTTCATCTCCAGGTGGCGATCAGCCCCAGCATTTT.

The rearrangement uses TRBV7-2 and TRBJ1-5, with 8 bases aligning to TRBD1. Germline values: CDR1 SGHTA, CDR2 FQGNSA. The V gene end was trimmed by 4 bases and the J gene end by 2 bases; junction bases not matched to a gene: 4. There are 15 residues in the CDR3. The CDR3 DNA is TGTGCCAGCAGCTCGGGACAGGTACGCAATCAGCCCCAGCATTTT. Protein: CASSSGQVRNQPQHF.

The CDR3 spells CASSGRTSQETQYF. In DNA, the CDR3 is TGTGCCAGCAGTGGACGGACAAGCCAAGAGACCCAGTACTTC. The chain is built from TRBV6-1 and TRBJ2-5; tentative D call: TRBD1 (5 bases). V was clipped by 4 bases and J by 1 base, with 10 bases between them. The CDR3 is made up of 14 amino acids. From germline, CDR1 is MNHNS and CDR2 SASEGT.

The table lists this clone with a count of one. The chain joins TRBV29-1 to TRBJ1-3; D is unclear. V was shortened by 5 bases and J by 2 bases, with 10 bases between the two germline ends. From germline, CDR1 is SQVTM and CDR2 ANQGSEA. The CDR3 spans 13 residues. The CDR3 DNA reads TGCAGCGTTCTCGTCGGGCCTGGAAACACCATATATTTT. Its translation: CSVLVGPGNTIYF.

The chain recombines TRBV9 with TRBJ2-5; D may be TRBD1 (6 bases). CDR1 SGDLS and CDR2 YYNGEE come from the germline V gene. CDR3 length equals 15 residues. The V end was cut by 2 bases, the J end by 4 bases, with 15 bases between. The CDR3 DNA sequence: TGTGCCAGCAGCGTCAAGACAGGCCCCTCAGAGACCCAGTACTTC. Its protein is CASSVKTGPSETQYF.

This clone appeared a single time. This chain joins TRBV25-1 and TRBJ1-2; 8 nucleotides align to TRBD1. In germline, CDR1 is MGHDK, CDR2 SYGVNS. V dropped 8 bases and J dropped 9; count of bases not matched to a gene: 14. The CDR3 has 14 amino acids. The chain's CDR3 is CASAGQGKAGSYTF. CDR3 DNA sequence: TGTGCCAGCGCTGGACAGGGAAAGGCTGGGAGCTACACCTTC.

The rearrangement joins TRBV5-1 to TRBJ2-5; the D call may be TRBD1 or TRBD2 (5 bases each). The CDR3 sequence is 13 residues long. The germline CDR1 and CDR2 sequences are SGHRS and YFSETQ. Trimming removed 4 bases from V and 5 bases from J, with 12 bases in between. The CDR3 sequence is CASSPGPGETQYF. CDR3 in DNA: TGCGCCAGCAGCCCGGGGCCGGGCGAGACCCAGTACTTC.